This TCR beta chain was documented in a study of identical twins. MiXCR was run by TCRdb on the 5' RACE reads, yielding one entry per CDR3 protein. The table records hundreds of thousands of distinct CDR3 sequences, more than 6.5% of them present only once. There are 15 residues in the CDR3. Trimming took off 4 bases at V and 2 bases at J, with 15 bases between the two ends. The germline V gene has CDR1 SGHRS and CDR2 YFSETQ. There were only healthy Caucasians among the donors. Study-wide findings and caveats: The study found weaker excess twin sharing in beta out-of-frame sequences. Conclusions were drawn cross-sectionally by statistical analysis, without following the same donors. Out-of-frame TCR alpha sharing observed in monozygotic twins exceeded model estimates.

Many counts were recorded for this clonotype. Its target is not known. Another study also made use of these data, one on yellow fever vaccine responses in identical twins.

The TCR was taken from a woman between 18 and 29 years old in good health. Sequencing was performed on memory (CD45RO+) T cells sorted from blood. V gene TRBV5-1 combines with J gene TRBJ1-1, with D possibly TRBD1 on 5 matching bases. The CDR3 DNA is TGCGCCAGCAGCCCCGCCGACAGCTTAAACACTGAAGCTTTCTTT. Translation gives CASSPADSLNTEAFF.